The clone carrying this TCR beta chain came up a few times. There are 15 residues in the CDR3. The germline V gene has CDR1 ENHRY and CDR2 SYGVKD. The J segment lost 3 bases and the V segment lost 10 bases, leaving 12 bases of the junction unmatched. This sample is part of a study of human T cells and chemical hapten exposure. In TCRdb, the RACE reads were re-called with MiXCR into one record per CDR3 protein. The sample holds around 200,000 distinct CDR3 sequences; 20% to 25% are singletons and the top ten take about 2.3%. Time point denoted: patch test 3, about 24 weeks after DPC sensitization. Specified treatment: therapeutic diphenylcyclopropenone sensitization with weekly scalp DPC.

The receptor's source is a woman aged 40 to 49 with alopecia areata. Some clones in this sample may be carry-over from other donors' samples. The chain uses TRBV10-3 and TRBJ1-5, with 7 bases identical to TRBD1. Sequencing was performed on whole blood, taken in connection with sensitization to the hapten diphenylcyclopropenone (DPC). The CDR3 sequence: CATSQPTGPNQPQHF. CDR3 DNA: TGTGCCACCTCCCAACCGACAGGGCCCAATCAGCCCCAGCATTTT.